The clone carrying this TCR beta chain showed up many times. As yet, its antigen is unknown. This sample was taken from a study of liver allograft versus peripheral blood T cells. Study-wide context: The authors compared T cell receptor repertoires in transplanted livers with those in the peripheral blood of recipients. General study results and limits: Repertoires of T cell receptors in liver allografts reportedly differed from peripheral blood repertoires.

Germline V lookup: CDR1 MNHNS, CDR2 SASEGT. V was clipped by 4 bases and J by 0 bases; unmatched bases: 10. The CDR3 consists of 17 residues. TCRdb reanalysed the reads using MiXCR and keeps one entry per CDR3 protein. The sample contains 15,000 or so distinct CDR3 sequences, around 23% of which appear only once. The source is a human patient who had a liver transplant. Some T cells could come from the graft donor. The rearrangement uses TRBV6-1 and TRBJ1-2, with 8 bases lining up with TRBD1. CDR3 sequence reads: CASSGTGRPPANYGYTF. DNA of the CDR3: TGTGCCAGCAGTGGGACAGGGAGGCCCCCAGCTAACTATGGCTACACCTTC.